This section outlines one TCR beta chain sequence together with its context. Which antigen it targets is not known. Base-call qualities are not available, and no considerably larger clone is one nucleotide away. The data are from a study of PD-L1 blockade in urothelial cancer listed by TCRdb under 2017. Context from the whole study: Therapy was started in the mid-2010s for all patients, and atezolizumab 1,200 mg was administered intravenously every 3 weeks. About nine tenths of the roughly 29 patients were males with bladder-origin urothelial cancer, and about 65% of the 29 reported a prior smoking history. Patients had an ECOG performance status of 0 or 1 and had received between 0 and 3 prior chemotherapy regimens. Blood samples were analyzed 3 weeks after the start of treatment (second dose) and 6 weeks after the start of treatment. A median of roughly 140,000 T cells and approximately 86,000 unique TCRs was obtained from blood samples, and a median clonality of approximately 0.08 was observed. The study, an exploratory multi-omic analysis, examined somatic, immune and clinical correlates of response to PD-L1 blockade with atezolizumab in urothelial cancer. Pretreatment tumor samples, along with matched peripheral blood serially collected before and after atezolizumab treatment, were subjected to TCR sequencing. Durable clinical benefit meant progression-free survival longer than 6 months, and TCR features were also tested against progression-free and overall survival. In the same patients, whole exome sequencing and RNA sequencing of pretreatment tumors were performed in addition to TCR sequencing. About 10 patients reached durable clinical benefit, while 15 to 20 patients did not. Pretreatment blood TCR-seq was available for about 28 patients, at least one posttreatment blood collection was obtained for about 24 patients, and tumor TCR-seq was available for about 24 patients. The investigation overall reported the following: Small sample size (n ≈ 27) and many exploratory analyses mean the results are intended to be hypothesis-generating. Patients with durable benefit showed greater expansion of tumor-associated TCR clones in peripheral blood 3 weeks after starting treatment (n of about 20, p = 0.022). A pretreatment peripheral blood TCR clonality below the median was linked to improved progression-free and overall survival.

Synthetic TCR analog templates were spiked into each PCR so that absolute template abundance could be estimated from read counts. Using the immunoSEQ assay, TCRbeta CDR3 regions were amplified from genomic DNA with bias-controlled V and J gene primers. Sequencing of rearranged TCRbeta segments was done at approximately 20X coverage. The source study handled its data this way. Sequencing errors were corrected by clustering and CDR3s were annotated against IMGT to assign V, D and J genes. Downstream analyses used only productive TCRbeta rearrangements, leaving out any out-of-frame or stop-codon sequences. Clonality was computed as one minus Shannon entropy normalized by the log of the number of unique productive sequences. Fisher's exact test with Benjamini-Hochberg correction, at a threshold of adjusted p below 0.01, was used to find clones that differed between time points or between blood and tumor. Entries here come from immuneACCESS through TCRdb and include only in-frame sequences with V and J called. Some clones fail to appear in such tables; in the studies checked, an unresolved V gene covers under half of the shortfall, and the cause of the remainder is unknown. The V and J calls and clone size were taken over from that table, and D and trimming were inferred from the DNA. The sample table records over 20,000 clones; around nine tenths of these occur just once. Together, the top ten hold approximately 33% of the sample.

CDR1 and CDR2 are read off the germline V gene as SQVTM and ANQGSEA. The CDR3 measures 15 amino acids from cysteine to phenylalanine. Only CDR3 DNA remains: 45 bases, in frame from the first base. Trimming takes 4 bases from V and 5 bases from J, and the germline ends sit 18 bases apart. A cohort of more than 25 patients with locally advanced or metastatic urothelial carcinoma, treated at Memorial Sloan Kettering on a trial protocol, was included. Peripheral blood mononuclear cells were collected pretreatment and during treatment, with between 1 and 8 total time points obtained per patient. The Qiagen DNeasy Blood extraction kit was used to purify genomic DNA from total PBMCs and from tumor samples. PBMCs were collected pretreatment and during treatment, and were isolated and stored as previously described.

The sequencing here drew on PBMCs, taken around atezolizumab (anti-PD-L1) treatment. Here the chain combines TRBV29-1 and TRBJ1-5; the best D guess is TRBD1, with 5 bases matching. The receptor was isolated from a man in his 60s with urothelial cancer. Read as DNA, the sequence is TGCAGCGTTGCGTATGGGGCAGGGAGGGATCAGCCCCAGCATTTT. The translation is CSVAYGAGRDQPQHF.